These 21 T cell receptor beta chains originate from one sample sequenced in a study of beta chain features in type 1 diabetes. The whole isolated RNA underwent reverse transcription, so sequencing captured expressed TCRB transcripts. Profiling relied on immunoSEQ multiplex PCR, and the TCRdb table lists in-frame clones only, not all of them. The sample lists about 360,000 clones; over 10% were seen once. Sequences were obtained from naive CD4+ T cells from blood. Every receptor here comes from a young man in good health.

The V and J genes are TRBV5-1 and TRBJ2-7, with D unresolved. CDR1 and CDR2 (germline): SGHRS, YFSETQ. V lost 0 bases and J lost 3, with 7 bases in between. The CDR3 contains 13 residues. CDR3 region: CASSLGPGYEQYF. The CDR3 nucleotides read TGCGCCAGCAGCTTGGGGCCGGGCTACGAGCAGTACTTC.

The chain is built from TRBV7-9 and TRBJ1-2; no clear D. Germline V gene data show CDR1 as SEHNR and CDR2 as FQNEAQ (reference sequence). V was clipped by 2 bases and J by 2 bases, with 9 bases between them. This CDR3 has 14 amino acids. CDR3 coding DNA: TGTGCCAGCAGCTTAAGCATGCCCAACTATGGCTACACCTTC. Translated: CASSLSMPNYGYTF.

This clone was picked up a small number of times. The chain recombines TRBV7-2 with TRBJ2-1; 12 bases map to TRBD2. J gave up 4 bases and V 1 base, and 8 bases lay outside the gene matches. This CDR3 is built from 18 residues. The germline CDR1 and CDR2 sequences are SGHTA and FQGNSA. This CDR3 reads CASSLGPPLAGGYNEQFF. CDR3 nucleotide sequence: TGTGCCAGCAGCTTAGGCCCCCCGCTAGCGGGAGGGTACAATGAGCAGTTCTTC.

The chain uses TRBV7-2 and TRBJ1-6; D ambiguous. Germline V gene data show CDR1 as SGHTA and CDR2 as FQGNSA. V was pared by 5 bases and J by 6 bases, with 8 bases between. This CDR3 contains 13 residues. The CDR3 region is CASSGLGNSPLHF. The CDR3 DNA reads as TGTGCCAGCAGCGGGCTTGGTAATTCACCCCTCCACTTT.

The chain carries TRBV25-1 and TRBJ1-4; tentatively, D is TRBD1 (5 bases). The germline V gene encodes CDR1 MGHDK and CDR2 SYGVNS. The CDR3 consists of 15 residues. The germline V and J ends were trimmed by 1 base and 5 bases, with 11 bases remaining between them. The CDR3 is CASSESQGLNEKLFF. DNA of the CDR3: TGTGCCAGCAGTGAATCGCAGGGCCTGAATGAAAAACTGTTTTTT.

The rearrangement uses TRBV28 and TRBJ2-1; no clear D gene. The CDR3 is 14 residues long. V gave up 6 bases and J gave up 3 bases, with 12 bases separating them. Germline V lookup: CDR1 MDHEN, CDR2 SYDVKM. The DNA for the CDR3 is TGTGCCAGCAGGATAAACAGATTCTACAATGAGCAGTTCTTC. Amino acid sequence: CASRINRFYNEQFF.

This clone was seen a handful of times. This chain links TRBV28 with TRBJ1-2; no clear D gene. This CDR3 region has 13 residues. Looked up from germline, CDR1 is MDHEN and CDR2 is SYDVKM. The ends were cut back, 6 bases at V and 6 bases at J, with 14 bases in the middle. The CDR3 sequence: CASSPNRGHGYTF. For the CDR3, the DNA is TGTGCCAGCAGCCCCAATAGAGGGCATGGCTACACCTTC.

This clone appeared a few times. The chain combines TRBV11-2 with TRBJ2-3; TRBD2 might be the D (6 bases). The germline CDR1 and CDR2 sequences are SGHAT and FQNNGV. V was clipped by 1 base and J by 6 bases, with 14 bases between them. The CDR3 loop spans 15 amino acids. DNA for the CDR3: TGTGCCAGCAGCTTAGTACGGGGGATATCCGATACGCAGTATTTT. It codes for CASSLVRGISDTQYF.

This clone has only a few counts. The rearrangement joins TRBV30 to TRBJ1-2; the D is unclear. Trimming removed 2 bases at V and 4 bases at J, with 8 bases between. The V gene's germline CDR1 is GTSNPN and CDR2 SVGIG (reference sequence). The CDR3 runs to 12 residues. The CDR3 bases are TGTGCCTGGAGTAGAGAGGTCTATGGCTACACCTTC. This sequence encodes CAWSREVYGYTF. The full variable domain, with the rest looked up from reference TRBV30 and TRBJ1-2, is SQTIHQWPATLVQPVGSPLSLECTVEGTSNPNLYWYRQAAGRGLQLLFYSVGIGQISSEVPQNLSASRPQDRQFILSSKKLLLSDSGFYLCAWSREVYGYTFGSGTRLTVV.

The chain combines TRBV19 with TRBJ2-3; 7 bases match TRBD1. Germline CDR1 and CDR2: LNHDA and SQIVND (reference sequence). Trimming cost V 4 bases and J 2 bases; bases outside gene matches: 9. CDR3 length: 16 amino acids. The chain's CDR3 is CASSTRPTGHTDTQYF. CDR3 sequence (DNA): TGTGCCAGTAGTACCCGCCCGACAGGGCACACAGATACGCAGTATTTT.

This clone appeared a few times. This rearrangement joins TRBV29-1 to TRBJ1-2; D is undetermined. Per the germline V gene, CDR1 is SQVTM and CDR2 is ANQGSEA. The CDR3 loop spans 13 amino acids. Trimming left V 6 bases short and J 8 bases short, with 19 bases between. CDR3 DNA: TGCAGCGTGCGACGCGGGCCGGTGAAAGGCTACACCTTC. It codes for CSVRRGPVKGYTF.

This clone appeared a few times. This rearrangement joins TRBV27 to TRBJ1-1, with no clear D. The germline V gene encodes CDR1 MNHEY and CDR2 SMNVEV (reference sequence). V gave up 2 bases and J gave up 4 bases, with 11 bases separating them. This CDR3 comprises 14 residues. In DNA form, the CDR3 reads TGTGCCAGCAGTTTAACCCGGGTTGGCACTGAAGCTTTCTTT. The encoded protein is CASSLTRVGTEAFF.

This clone showed up just a few times. The genes are TRBV29-1 and TRBJ1-1; no definite D call. The CDR3 totals 13 residues. Germline V CDR1 and CDR2: SQVTM, ANQGSEA. Trimming left V 6 bases short and J 5 bases short, with 16 bases between. CDR3: CSVRLAPGTEAFF. The CDR3 nucleotides are TGCAGCGTGCGGTTGGCCCCGGGAACTGAAGCTTTCTTT.

Concerning this clone itself: An end of the junction differs from the germline gene, which may be a read error. The rearrangement links TRBV13 to TRBJ2-3, with TRBD2 matching 11 bases. Germline V lookup: CDR1 PRHDT, CDR2 FYEKMQ (reference sequence). The CDR3 has 15 residues. The CDR3 DNA follows: TGTGCCAGCAGGTTAGCGGGGGGGCCAGTCGATACGCAGTATTTT. Translating it yields CASRLAGGPVDTQYF.

This clone was recorded a few times. V gene TRBV11-2 combines with J gene TRBJ2-2; no clear D. Germline lookup yields CDR1 SGHAT and CDR2 FQNNGV. This CDR3 has 14 residues. Trimming pared 2 bases from V and 8 bases from J, leaving 12 bases between. The chain's CDR3 is CASSLQPVGGELFF. CDR3 bases: TGTGCCAGCAGCTTACAACCCGTCGGGGGGGAGCTGTTTTTT.

This clone has a handful of counts. The chain links TRBV27 to TRBJ2-7; 7 bases match TRBD2. V was clipped by 1 base and J by 5 bases; unmatched bases: 8. This CDR3 comprises 15 residues. Germline V gene lookup returns CDR1 MNHEY and CDR2 SMNVEV (reference sequence). The CDR3 DNA is TGTGCCAGCAGTTTATACGCGGGAGTGGTTAACGAGCAGTACTTC. It translates to CASSLYAGVVNEQYF.

The rearrangement joins TRBV4-3 to TRBJ1-2; D is unresolved. The V gene lost 0 bases and the J gene lost 5 bases, with 13 bases spanning the gap. The CDR3 sequence is 15 residues long. Germline CDR1 LGHNA, CDR2 YSLEER. The CDR3 DNA sequence: TGCGCCAGCAGCCAAGATGAGGTTCAGCGGTATGGCTACACCTTC. Translating gives CASSQDEVQRYGYTF.

This clone has a handful of counts. The genes are TRBV18 and TRBJ2-7; the match to TRBD2 covers 12 bases. V shed 5 bases, J shed 6 bases, and the junction held 11 bases outside the gene matches. Germline V gives CDR1 KGHSH, CDR2 LQKENI. The CDR3 consists of 16 residues. The CDR3 DNA reads TGTGCCAGCTCAGCCCAAGAGTCGACTAGCGGGGGCGAGCAGTACTTC. It translates to CASSAQESTSGGEQYF.

The chain carries TRBV7-9 and TRBJ1-1; possibly TRBD1 for D (5 bases). V was trimmed by 10 bases and J by 7 bases, leaving 16 bases between them. Per germline, CDR1 SEHNR and CDR2 FQNEAQ (reference sequence). The CDR3 spans 12 residues. The CDR3 DNA is TGTGCCACCGCGGGGGGATACGGTGAAGCTTTCTTT. Protein product: CATAGGYGEAFF.

This clone came up a few times. The V and J genes are TRBV5-1 and TRBJ2-7, with a weak D call TRBD1 (6 bases). Trimming took off 0 bases at V and 0 bases at J, with 10 bases between the two ends. Germline V gene lookup returns CDR1 SGHRS and CDR2 YFSETQ. CDR3 length equals 15 residues. This CDR3 reads CASSLGTVLSYEQYF. In DNA, the CDR3 is TGCGCCAGCAGCTTGGGGACAGTCCTCTCCTACGAGCAGTACTTC.

The chain has TRBV7-9 and TRBJ2-1, with TRBD1 matching over 10 bases. This CDR3 region has 15 residues. CDR1 is SEHNR and CDR2 is FQNEAQ in the germline V gene (reference sequence). V lost 5 bases, J lost 6 bases, and 7 bases stayed unmatched. CDR3 in DNA: TGTGCCAGCAGCGGAATCCGGGACAGGGGCAATGAGCAGTTCTTC. Residues: CASSGIRDRGNEQFF.